The 30 T cell receptor beta chains below were found in one sample sequenced in a study of shared clonotypes between healthy human individuals. This table comes from immunoSEQ multiplex PCR, and its TCRdb copy is limited to in-frame clones, with some not included. The data contain more than 850,000 clones, about four fifths of them seen just once; the ten biggest clones take up more than 0.45%. The sequencing input was memory CD4+ T cells from PBMCs. Stated subset: CD45RA-negative fraction. The receptors shown here come from a man in his late teens or twenties in good health. Some clones in this sample may be carry-over from other donors' samples.

The chain carries TRBV18 and TRBJ2-5, with TRBD1 matching over 9 bases. V lost 6 bases to trimming and J lost 4 bases; unmatched junction nucleotides: 6. CDR3 length: 14 residues. The germline CDR1 and CDR2 sequences are KGHSH and LQKENI. CDR3 in DNA: TGTGCCAGCTCGGTTGGGACAGGGATAGAGACCCAGTACTTC. Residues: CASSVGTGIETQYF.

Turning to this clone: Its ends do not fully match the called genes, so a read error is possible. The V gene is TRBV5-1, the J gene TRBJ2-3; 15 bases fit TRBD2. Per germline, CDR1 SGHRS and CDR2 YFSETQ. This CDR3 has 19 amino acids. CDR3 sequence reads: CASRLTGTSGRSSRDTQYF. The CDR3, as DNA: TGCGCCAGCAGGTTGACCGGGACTAGCGGGAGGTCTAGCAGAGATACGCAGTATTTT.

The chain recombines TRBV4-2 with TRBJ2-1; 7 bases agree with TRBD2. V shed 4 bases and J 0 bases; nucleotides not matched to a gene: 15. Germline-derived CDR1 and CDR2 are LGHNA and YNFKEQ. The CDR3 consists of 19 residues. CDR3 residues: CASSRGLELGLSSYNEQFF. CDR3 nucleotide sequence: TGTGCCAGCAGCCGCGGACTAGAACTTGGCCTAAGCTCCTACAATGAGCAGTTCTTC.

The V gene is TRBV14, the J gene TRBJ2-3, with 13 bases lining up with TRBD2. The CDR3 runs to 17 residues. The V gene end was trimmed by 4 bases and the J gene end by 3 bases; junction bases not matched to a gene: 7. CDR1 and CDR2 (germline): SGHDN, FVKESK. In DNA, the CDR3 is TGTGCCAGCAGCCCCGGACTAGCGGGAGTATGGACAGATACGCAGTATTTT. This translates into CASSPGLAGVWTDTQYF.

The chain employs TRBV2 and TRBJ2-1; no clear D gene. CDR3 size: 15 residues. The germline V gene has CDR1 SNHLY and CDR2 FYNNEI. The V end was cut by 3 bases, the J end by 6 bases, with 15 bases between. DNA of the CDR3: TGTGCCAGCAGTGATTTTTTCCCCTCAGGCAATGAGCAGTTCTTC. Translating it yields CASSDFFPSGNEQFF. The full variable domain, its missing parts supplied by reference TRBV2 and TRBJ2-1, is EPEVTQTPSHQVTQMGQEVILRCVPISNHLYFYWYRQILGQKVEFLVSFYNNEISEKSEIFDDQFSVERPDGSNFTLKIRSTKLEDSAMYFCASSDFFPSGNEQFFGPGTRLTVL.

V is TRBV30 and J is TRBJ1-2; no clear D gene. Trimming cost V 1 base and J 0 bases, with 6 bases left between them. Germline assignment: CDR1 GTSNPN and CDR2 SVGIG (reference sequence). This CDR3 is built from 13 residues. This CDR3 is CAWSAGTNYGYTF. The CDR3 nucleotides are TGTGCCTGGAGTGCCGGGACTAACTATGGCTACACCTTC.

V and J are TRBV2 and TRBJ1-2; D might be TRBD1 (6 bases). Trimming left V 5 bases short and J 4 bases short, with 14 bases between. The germline CDR1 and CDR2 sequences are SNHLY and FYNNEI. The CDR3 is made up of 14 amino acids. The CDR3 DNA sequence: TGTGCCAGCAGTCCCCGGACAGACCTCTATGGCTACACCTTC. Amino acid sequence: CASSPRTDLYGYTF.

CDR3 residues: CASSWDSLNEQFF. CDR3 DNA sequence: TGCGCCAGCAGCTGGGACAGCCTCAATGAGCAGTTCTTC. The J gene is TRBJ2-1, the V gene TRBV5-1, with 7 bases matching TRBD1. Losses at the gene ends were 3 bases for V and 6 bases for J; bases not matched to a gene: 3. CDR1 is SGHRS and CDR2 is YFSETQ in the germline V gene. The CDR3 length is 13 residues.

This clone appeared once. The genes are TRBV7-3 and TRBJ2-3, with 14 positions matching TRBD2. Trimming cost V 6 bases and J 0 bases; bases outside gene matches: 8. The CDR3 is 18 amino acids. The germline gives CDR1 SGHTA, CDR2 FQGTGA. The CDR3 DNA reads TGTGCCAGCAGTTCGGGACTAGCGGGGGCCGCTAGCACAGATACGCAGTATTTT. It encodes CASSSGLAGAASTDTQYF.

The chain links TRBV27 to TRBJ1-4; D call uncertain. V was cut by 6 bases and J by 0 bases, with 8 bases left in between. Germline V gene sequence: CDR1 MNHEY, CDR2 SMNVEV (reference sequence). The CDR3 has 14 amino acids. As DNA, the CDR3 is TGTGCCAGCAGAAGGATAGCAACTAATGAAAAACTGTTTTTT. This sequence encodes CASRRIATNEKLFF.

This clone was detected only a few times. The chain uses TRBV9 and TRBJ2-3, with 10 bases lining up with TRBD2. Germline V gene sequence: CDR1 SGDLS, CDR2 YYNGEE. V shed 3 bases and J 1 base; nucleotides not matched to a gene: 14. The CDR3 totals 19 residues. DNA of the CDR3: TGTGCCAGCAGCGCTCCCGGCCCTTGGACTAGCGGTCGCACAGATACGCAGTATTTT. Protein: CASSAPGPWTSGRTDTQYF.

The gene calls are TRBV30 and TRBJ2-1; 12 bases line up with TRBD2. Germline V gives CDR1 GTSNPN, CDR2 SVGIG (reference sequence). The V segment lost 3 bases and the J segment 12 bases; nucleotides outside the gene matches: 12. The CDR3 is 15 amino acids. The CDR3, as DNA: TGTGCCTGGAGCCCTAGCGGGAGGGCCACAGATTGGCAGTTCTTC. It specifies CAWSPSGRATDWQFF.

This chain connects TRBV5-4 to TRBJ2-5, with D possibly TRBD2 on 7 matching bases. The V end was cut by 4 bases, the J end by 1 base, with 17 bases between. Germline V gene data show CDR1 as SGHNT and CDR2 as YYREEE (reference sequence). The CDR3 contains 16 residues. DNA for the CDR3: TGTGCCAGCAGCCTGGGGGGGGCAGGGAGCCAAGAGACCCAGTACTTC. Amino acid sequence: CASSLGGAGSQETQYF.

V and J are TRBV9 and TRBJ2-5; D possibly corresponds to TRBD1 (6 bases). Trimming removed 0 bases from V and 1 base from J, with 7 bases in between. Germline CDR1 reads SGDLS; CDR2 reads YYNGEE. CDR3 size: 14 residues. CDR3 DNA sequence: TGTGCCAGCAGCGTAGCGGACAGCCAAGAGACCCAGTACTTC. It codes for CASSVADSQETQYF.

The genes are TRBV5-6 and TRBJ1-1; weak D call: TRBD1 (6 bases). V shed 2 bases and J shed 4 bases, with 18 bases lying between them. Looked up from germline, CDR1 is SGHDT and CDR2 is YYEEEE. There are 16 residues in the CDR3. CDR3 bases: TGTGCCAGCAGCTTTGGAGGGGGAAGGCGGGGCACTGAAGCTTTCTTT. Residues: CASSFGGGRRGTEAFF.

The rearrangement uses TRBV9 and TRBJ2-1, with no clear D. The CDR3 is made up of 14 amino acids. V was pared by 5 bases and J by 2 bases, with 11 bases between. Germline assignment: CDR1 SGDLS and CDR2 YYNGEE. DNA of the CDR3: TGTGCCAGCAGTGAGACCGGAACCTACAATGAGCAGTTCTTC. Its protein product is CASSETGTYNEQFF.

This clone was recorded many times. Other DNA variants within this sample encode the same CDR3. V usage is TRBV11-3 and J usage is TRBJ2-5; D gene ambiguous. The CDR3 spans 12 residues. V lost 0 bases and J 5 bases, leaving 4 bases between the germline ends. CDR1 is SGHNT and CDR2 is YENEEA in the germline V gene. CDR3 residues: CASSLDRETQYF. CDR3 sequence (DNA): TGTGCCAGCAGCTTAGATCGGGAGACCCAGTACTTC.

The J gene is TRBJ1-4, the V gene TRBV7-2, with a tentative D call TRBD1 (5 bases). V shed 5 bases and J shed 12 bases, with 19 bases lying between them. The CDR3 extends over 14 amino acids. The V gene's germline CDR1 is SGHTA and CDR2 FQGNSA. CDR3 residues: CASSTQQGGGELFF. The CDR3 DNA sequence: TGTGCCAGCAGCACCCAGCAGGGCGGAGGGGAACTGTTTTTT.

The chain recombines TRBV9 with TRBJ2-1; D remains ambiguous. V shed 0 bases and J shed 4 bases, with 8 bases lying between them. The CDR3 sequence is 14 residues long. CDR1 is SGDLS and CDR2 is YYNGEE in the germline V gene. The CDR3: CASSVENSYNEQFF. The CDR3 DNA reads as TGTGCCAGCAGCGTAGAGAACTCGTACAATGAGCAGTTCTTC.

The rearrangement joins TRBV5-4 to TRBJ1-2; 10 bases fit TRBD1. Unmatched junction bases numbered 6, after V lost 4 bases and J lost 6 bases. Germline CDR1 reads SGHNT; CDR2 reads YYREEE (reference sequence). This CDR3 has 14 residues. The CDR3 region has the DNA TGTGCCAGCAGCCCCGACAGGGGGCAGAATGGCTACACCTTC. Protein: CASSPDRGQNGYTF.

The J gene is TRBJ2-6, the V gene TRBV4-1, with a tentative D call TRBD1 (6 bases). Between the trimmed V and J ends, which lost 0 bases and 0 bases, there was a span of 15 bases. The CDR3 runs 19 residues. Per the germline V gene, CDR1 is MGHRA and CDR2 is YSYEKL. This CDR3 is CASSQEGQLTSSGANVLTF. In nucleotides, the CDR3 is TGCGCCAGCAGCCAAGAGGGACAACTCACTTCCTCTGGGGCCAACGTCCTGACTTTC.

As regards this clone: Other nucleotide sequences in the sample specify the same CDR3. The rearrangement links TRBV20-1 to TRBJ2-3; D ambiguous. Germline values: CDR1 DFQATT, CDR2 SNEGSKA (reference sequence). V lost 1 base to trimming and J lost 6 bases, with 5 bases between them. CDR3 length: 11 amino acids. This chain's CDR3 is CSARAPDTQYF. In nucleotides, the CDR3 is TGCAGTGCTAGAGCCCCGGATACGCAGTATTTT.

The J gene is TRBJ2-7, the V gene TRBV5-1, with D perhaps TRBD2 (6 bases). Trimming left V 0 bases short and J 2 bases short, with 18 bases between. Germline V CDR1 and CDR2: SGHRS, YFSETQ. CDR3 length equals 17 residues. CDR3 DNA sequence: TGCGCCAGCAGCTTGGGGGGAGGATACTTAAACCCCTACGAGCAGTACTTC. This translates into CASSLGGGYLNPYEQYF.

This chain joins TRBV4-2 and TRBJ1-1; no reliable D call. The germline V gene encodes CDR1 LGHNA and CDR2 YNFKEQ. Trimming cost V 1 base and J 0 bases, with 9 bases left between them. This CDR3 region has 15 residues. The DNA for the CDR3 is TGTGCCAGCAGCCAAGCGATCCTAGTGAACACTGAAGCTTTCTTT. Amino acid sequence: CASSQAILVNTEAFF.

Only a few counts were recorded for this clone. The chain couples TRBV7-3 to TRBJ2-1; D remains unclear. The CDR3 extends over 16 amino acids. Germline V lookup: CDR1 SGHTA, CDR2 FQGTGA. Trimming removed 4 bases from V and 6 bases from J, with 19 bases in between. The CDR3 here is CASSSPGFTTGNEQFF. DNA of the CDR3: TGTGCCAGCAGCTCCCCGGGTTTCACCACCGGCAATGAGCAGTTCTTC.

The chain carries TRBV6-1 and TRBJ1-3; possibly TRBD1 for D (6 bases). The CDR3 has 15 residues. With 3 bases removed from V and 4 bases from J, the gap between germline ends came to 13 bases. The germline V gene encodes CDR1 MNHNS and CDR2 SASEGT. The chain's CDR3 is CASSDHRATGNTIYF. For the CDR3, the DNA is TGTGCCAGCAGTGATCACAGGGCCACCGGAAACACCATATATTTT.

The CDR3 nucleotides are TGTGCCAGCAGTTACTCCGGGAACAATGAGCAGTTCTTC. It encodes CASSYSGNNEQFF. The V and J genes are TRBV6-5 and TRBJ2-1; perhaps TRBD2 as D (5 bases). V lost 0 bases and J 5 bases, leaving 5 bases between the germline ends. The germline gives CDR1 MNHEY, CDR2 SVGAGI. This CDR3 is built from 13 residues.

The genes are TRBV4-1 and TRBJ2-3; 8 nucleotides line up with TRBD1. This CDR3 is built from 16 residues. Germline V gene sequence: CDR1 MGHRA, CDR2 YSYEKL. The V segment lost 5 bases and the J segment 6 bases; nucleotides outside the gene matches: 13. In DNA form, the CDR3 reads TGCGCCAGCAGCGCCCGGGGGCAGGGGGCTGGGGATACGCAGTATTTT. Amino acids: CASSARGQGAGDTQYF.

In its sample, this clone was seen once. V and J are TRBV30 and TRBJ1-3; no firm D call. Germline lookup yields CDR1 GTSNPN and CDR2 SVGIG (reference sequence). This CDR3 contains 14 residues. V lost 1 base, J lost 2 bases, and 9 bases lay in between. CDR3 residues: CAWSGGIAGNTIYF. As DNA, the CDR3 is TGTGCCTGGAGTGGGGGTATTGCTGGAAACACCATATATTTT.

V is TRBV5-1 and J is TRBJ2-7, with D possibly matching TRBD2 (5 bases). V was cut by 4 bases and J by 2 bases, with 19 bases left in between. Per germline, CDR1 SGHRS and CDR2 YFSETQ. CDR3 size: 16 residues. CDR3 region: CASSPQRALDTYEQYF. Here the CDR3 DNA reads TGCGCCAGCAGCCCACAGAGGGCCCTCGATACCTACGAGCAGTACTTC. Full variable domain (missing parts from reference TRBV5-1 and TRBJ2-7): KAGVTQTPRYLIKTRGQQVTLSCSPISGHRSVSWYQQTPGQGLQFLFEYFSETQRNKGNFPGRFSGRQFSNSRSEMNVSTLELGDSALYLCASSPQRALDTYEQYFGPGTRLTVT.